This paragraph covers one T cell receptor beta chain sequence. It lacks a known antigen. The data are from a study of T cells expressing NK-cell markers (dated by TCRdb to 2018 to 2021). Broadly, across the study: About eight donors provided sorted CD3+CD56+NKG2C+, CD3+CD56+NKG2C- and CD3+CD56-NKG2C+ T-cell subsets, whose TCR beta-chain repertoires were profiled. Among the eight sequenced donors, seven were HCMV-seropositive and one was HCMV-seronegative. Sequencing of the libraries produced 2 x 150 bp reads on Illumina HiSeq 2000/2500, MiSeq or NextSeq. The study sequenced eight donors, all healthy volunteers chosen at random: three men and five women.

Broad study findings and their caveats: Those dominant clonotypes were again the most abundant among CD3+CD56-NKG2C+ cells in a handful of donors, at roughly 25-60.1%. It remained unclear whether the expanded NKG2C-expressing T cell clones were specific for HCMV antigens. In 5 to 7 donors, the dominant CD3+CD56+NKG2C+ clonotypes were found to rank among the top 10 CD8+ clonotypes and to make up roughly 1.0-7.0% of CD8+ T cells.

Inclusive of the bounding cysteine and phenylalanine, the CDR3 is 15 residues long. There is no recorded DNA. CDR1 and CDR2, looked up from the germline V gene (reference sequence), are LGHDT and YNNKEL. HCMV serostatus was determined by detecting HCMV-specific IgG in serum with a commercial ELISA kit. Ficoll density gradient centrifugation was used to isolate peripheral blood mononuclear cells from blood. The instrument given in TCRdb is Illumina HiSeq 2000. 5'RACE template switching, by which a universal primer site and unique molecular identifiers were added, was used to make TCR beta cDNA libraries. Priming for cDNA synthesis came from the TCR beta constant segment, and two successive PCR amplification steps followed. From the authors' description of their analysis: MIGEC handled demultiplexing of the reads and grouping by UMI, while MiTCR was used to assemble and quantify clonotypes. To remove erroneous sequences, TCR cDNA sequences were retained only when supported by two or more reads. The tcR package was used for downstream repertoire analysis, and clonotypes were matched between fractions using CDR3 nucleotide sequence together with V segment. VDJmatch was used to annotate antigen specificity against VDJdb, with one amino acid substitution allowed in CDR3. Each entry corresponds to one CDR3 protein sequence from reads that TCRdb reprocessed, and DNA is not given. The V and J calls and clone size come from TCRdb's table, not from the authors' own analysis. The table for this sample lists 350,000 to 400,000 distinct CDR3 sequences. Clones ranked in the top ten supply approximately 12% of the sample.

The material sequenced was blood T cells: a sorted CD56 or NKG2C T cell subset, CD4+ or CD8+ T cells, or bulk PBMC T cells (not recorded which). This clonotype originated in a woman aged 50 to 60 in good health. Donor details come from another sample of the same person, matched by shared clones. This chain is built from TRBV3-1 and TRBJ2-3; the D gene TCRdb calls, TRBD1, cannot be checked with no DNA. CDR3 reads: CASSFDTGEWSTQYF.